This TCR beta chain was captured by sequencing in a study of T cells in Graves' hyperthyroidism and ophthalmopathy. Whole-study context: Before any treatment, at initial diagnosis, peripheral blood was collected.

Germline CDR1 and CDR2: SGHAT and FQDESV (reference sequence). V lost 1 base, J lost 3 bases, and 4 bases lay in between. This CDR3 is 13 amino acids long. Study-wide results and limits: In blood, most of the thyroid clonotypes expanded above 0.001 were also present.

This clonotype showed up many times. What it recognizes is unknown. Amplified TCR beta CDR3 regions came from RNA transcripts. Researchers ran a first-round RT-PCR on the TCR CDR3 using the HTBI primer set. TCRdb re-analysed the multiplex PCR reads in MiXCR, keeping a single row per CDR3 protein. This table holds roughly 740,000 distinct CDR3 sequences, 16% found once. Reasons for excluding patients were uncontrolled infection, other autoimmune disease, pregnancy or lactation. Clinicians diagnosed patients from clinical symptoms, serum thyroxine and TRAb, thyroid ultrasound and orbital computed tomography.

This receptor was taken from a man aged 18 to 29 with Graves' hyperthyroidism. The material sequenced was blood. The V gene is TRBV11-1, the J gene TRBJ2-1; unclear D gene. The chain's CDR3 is CASSLVSYNEQFF. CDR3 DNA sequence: TGTGCCAGCAGCTTAGTAAGCTACAATGAGCAGTTCTTC.